Listed here is a single T cell receptor (beta chain). What it recognizes is unknown. The sample is drawn from a study of T cell responses to AZD1222 COVID-19 vaccine. Study results and caveats: Spike-specific TCR breadth and depth both grew after two AZD1222 doses.

The CDR3 sequence is 15 residues long. Deletions cut 1 base from V and 3 bases from J, with 12 bases between. The protocol was immunoSEQ multiplex PCR, while the TCRdb copy is restricted to in-frame clones and leaves out a portion. The table lists some 74,000 clones, 70% to 90% of them singletons. The starting material was peripheral blood, obtained 28 days after the second AZD1222 dose. J is TRBJ1-2 and V is TRBV23-1, with D perhaps matching TRBD1 (6 bases). TRBV23-1 is classed as an ORF, of uncertain function. The TCR sequence derives from an adult who received the AZD1222 COVID-19 vaccine. DNA of the CDR3: TGCGCCAGCAGTCAATACATGGGGGCTGACTATGGCTACACCTTC. It encodes CASSQYMGADYGYTF.